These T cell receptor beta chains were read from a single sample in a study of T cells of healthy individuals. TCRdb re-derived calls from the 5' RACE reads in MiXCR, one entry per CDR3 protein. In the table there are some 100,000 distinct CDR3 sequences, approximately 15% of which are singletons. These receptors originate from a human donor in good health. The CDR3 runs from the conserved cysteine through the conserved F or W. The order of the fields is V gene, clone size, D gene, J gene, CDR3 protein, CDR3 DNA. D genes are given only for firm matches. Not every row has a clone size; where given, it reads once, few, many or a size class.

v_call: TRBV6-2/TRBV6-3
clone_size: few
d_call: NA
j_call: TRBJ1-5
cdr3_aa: CASTYSGANQPQHF
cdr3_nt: TGTGCCAGCACCTACTCTGGGGCAAATCAGCCCCAGCATTTT

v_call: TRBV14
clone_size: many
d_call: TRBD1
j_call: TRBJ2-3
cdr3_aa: CASSQPGTGGKDTQYF
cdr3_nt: TGTGCCAGCAGCCAACCAGGGACAGGGGGTAAAGATACGCAGTATTTT

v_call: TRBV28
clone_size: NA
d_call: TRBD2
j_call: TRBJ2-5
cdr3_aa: CASKRQGLAETQYF
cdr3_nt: TGTGCCAGCAAGAGACAGGGACTAGCGGAGACCCAGTACTTC

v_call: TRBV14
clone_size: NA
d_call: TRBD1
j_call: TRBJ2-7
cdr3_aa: CASSQGRDRGYEQYF
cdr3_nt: TGTGCCAGCAGCCAAGGCCGGGACAGGGGCTACGAGCAGTACTTC

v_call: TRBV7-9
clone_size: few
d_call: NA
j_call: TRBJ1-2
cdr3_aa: CASSLIEGTQNGYTF
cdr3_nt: TGTGCCAGCAGCTTAATCGAGGGGACCCAAAATGGCTACACCTTC

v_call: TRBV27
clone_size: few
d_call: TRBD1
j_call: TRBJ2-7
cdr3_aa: CARGDRGPYEQYF
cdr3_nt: TGTGCCAGAGGGGACAGGGGGCCGTACGAGCAGTACTTC

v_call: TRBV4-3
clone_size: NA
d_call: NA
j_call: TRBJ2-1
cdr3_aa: CASSQEGGALGNEQFF
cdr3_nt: TGCGCCAGCAGCCAAGAGGGGGGGGCCCTTGGCAATGAGCAGTTCTTC

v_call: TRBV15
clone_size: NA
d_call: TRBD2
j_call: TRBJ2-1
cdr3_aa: CATSLGRNPYNEQFF
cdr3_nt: TGTGCCACCAGCCTCGGGAGGAACCCCTACAATGAGCAGTTCTTC

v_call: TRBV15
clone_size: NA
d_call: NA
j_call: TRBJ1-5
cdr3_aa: CATSKVGDQPQHF
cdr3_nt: TGTGCCACCAGCAAGGTGGGCGATCAGCCCCAGCATTTT

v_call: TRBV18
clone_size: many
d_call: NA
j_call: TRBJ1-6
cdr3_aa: CASSPSGPTNSPLHF
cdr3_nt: TGTGCCAGCTCACCATCAGGACCGACCAATTCACCCCTCCACTTT

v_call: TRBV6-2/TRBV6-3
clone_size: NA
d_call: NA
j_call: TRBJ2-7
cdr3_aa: CASRQGTSRQYF
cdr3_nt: TGTGCCAGCAGACAAGGGACATCCCGGCAGTACTTC

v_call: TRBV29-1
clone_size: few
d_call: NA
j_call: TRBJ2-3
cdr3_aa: CSETTGYTDTQYF
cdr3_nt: TGCAGCGAAACGACAGGATACACAGATACGCAGTATTTT

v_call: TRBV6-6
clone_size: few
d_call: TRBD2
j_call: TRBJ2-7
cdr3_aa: CASSYSNAGGSYYEQYF
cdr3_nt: TGTGCCAGCAGTTACTCGAACGCAGGCGGGAGTTACTACGAGCAGTACTTC

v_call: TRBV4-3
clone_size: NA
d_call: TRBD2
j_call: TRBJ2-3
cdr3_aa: CASSQEPAGGTDTQYF
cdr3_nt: TGCGCCAGCAGCCAAGAGCCAGCGGGAGGCACAGATACGCAGTATTTT

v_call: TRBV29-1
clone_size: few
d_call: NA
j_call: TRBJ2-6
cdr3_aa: CSARGSGANVLTF
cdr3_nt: TGCAGCGCGCGGGGCTCTGGGGCCAACGTCCTGACTTTC

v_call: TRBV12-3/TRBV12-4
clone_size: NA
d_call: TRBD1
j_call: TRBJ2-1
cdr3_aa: CASSHNPNRGLNEQFF
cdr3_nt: TGTGCCAGCAGTCACAACCCCAATAGGGGGCTAAATGAGCAGTTCTTC

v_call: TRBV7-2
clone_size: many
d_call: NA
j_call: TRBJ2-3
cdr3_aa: CASSLAAVSGPTDTQYF
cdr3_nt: TGTGCCAGCAGCTTAGCTGCAGTCTCGGGACCCACAGATACGCAGTATTTT

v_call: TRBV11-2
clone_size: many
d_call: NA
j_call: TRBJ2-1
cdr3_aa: CASSLLGQDNNEQFF
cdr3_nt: TGTGCCAGCAGCCTCCTGGGGCAGGACAACAATGAGCAGTTCTTC

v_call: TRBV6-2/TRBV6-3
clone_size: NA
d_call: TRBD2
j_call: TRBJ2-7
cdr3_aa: CASRGTSKSYEQYF
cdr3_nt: TGTGCCAGCCGTGGGACTAGCAAATCCTACGAGCAGTACTTC

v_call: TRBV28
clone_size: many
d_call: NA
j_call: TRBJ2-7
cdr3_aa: CASRVGATPTYEQYF
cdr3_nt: TGTGCCAGCAGGGTCGGGGCCACCCCAACCTACGAGCAGTACTTC

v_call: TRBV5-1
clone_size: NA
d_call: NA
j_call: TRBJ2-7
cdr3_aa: CASSLDTFYEQYF
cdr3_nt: TGCGCCAGCAGCTTGGATACCTTCTACGAGCAGTACTTC

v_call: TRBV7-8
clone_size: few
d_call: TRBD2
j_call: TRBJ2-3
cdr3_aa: CASRPSGGAGDTQYF
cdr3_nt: TGTGCCAGCAGACCTAGCGGGGGGGCCGGGGATACGCAGTATTTT

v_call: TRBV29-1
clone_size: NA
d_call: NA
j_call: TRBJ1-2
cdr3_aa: CSVESGGSNYGYTF
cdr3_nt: TGCAGCGTTGAGTCGGGGGGCTCTAACTATGGCTACACCTTC

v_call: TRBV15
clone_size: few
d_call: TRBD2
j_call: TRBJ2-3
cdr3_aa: CATRLGSGSSDTQYF
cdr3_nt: TGTGCCACCCGTCTTGGGAGCGGGAGCTCAGATACGCAGTATTTT